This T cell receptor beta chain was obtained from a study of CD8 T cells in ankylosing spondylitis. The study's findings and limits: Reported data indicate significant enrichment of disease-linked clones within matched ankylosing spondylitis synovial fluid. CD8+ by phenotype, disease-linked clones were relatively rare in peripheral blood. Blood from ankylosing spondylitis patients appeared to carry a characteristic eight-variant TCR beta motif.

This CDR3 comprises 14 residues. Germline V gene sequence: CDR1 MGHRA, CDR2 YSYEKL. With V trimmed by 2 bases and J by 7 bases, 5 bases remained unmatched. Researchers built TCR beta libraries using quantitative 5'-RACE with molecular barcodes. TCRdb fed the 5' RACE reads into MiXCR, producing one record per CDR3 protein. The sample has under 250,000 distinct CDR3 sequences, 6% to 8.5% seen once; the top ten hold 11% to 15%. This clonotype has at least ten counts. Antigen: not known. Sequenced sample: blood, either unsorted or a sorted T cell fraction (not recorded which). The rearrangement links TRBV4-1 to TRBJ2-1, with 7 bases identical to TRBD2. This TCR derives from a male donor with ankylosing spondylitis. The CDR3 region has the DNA TGCGCCAGCAGCCAATCGGGACTACCAAATGAGCAGTTCTTC. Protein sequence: CASSQSGLPNEQFF.